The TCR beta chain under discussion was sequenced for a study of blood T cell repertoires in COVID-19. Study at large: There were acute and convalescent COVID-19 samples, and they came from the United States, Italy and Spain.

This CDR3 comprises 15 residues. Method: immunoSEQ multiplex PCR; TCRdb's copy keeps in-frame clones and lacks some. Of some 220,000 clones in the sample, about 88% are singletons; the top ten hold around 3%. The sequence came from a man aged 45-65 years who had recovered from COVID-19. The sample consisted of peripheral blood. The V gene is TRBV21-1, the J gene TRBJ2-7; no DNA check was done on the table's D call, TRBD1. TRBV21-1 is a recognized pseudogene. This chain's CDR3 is CASIPRGTGSHEQYF. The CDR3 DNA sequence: TGTGCCAGCATTCCAAGGGGGACAGGGAGCCACGAGCAGTACTTC.